This T cell receptor beta chain was sequenced for a study of PD-L1 blockade in urothelial cancer. Study information: Atezolizumab 1,200 mg was given intravenously every 3 weeks, starting 2014. Treatment start was followed by blood analysis at 3 weeks (second dose) and again at 6 weeks. A median of roughly 140,000 T cells was found in the blood samples. Notes on the study in general: Sub-median blood TCR clonality before treatment predicted longer survival.

The time point denotes: peripheral blood 6 weeks after treatment start. A note on this clone: Its antigen remains unidentified.

Sequencing used immunoSEQ multiplex PCR; TCRdb keeps in-frame clones, though not all of them. Here the sample spans under 150,000 clones, around 89% being singletons. This sequence was found in a man aged 55 to 70 with urothelial cancer. The sequencing here drew on PBMCs, taken around atezolizumab (anti-PD-L1) treatment.

DNA of the CDR3: TGTGCCAGCAATCCGACAGGACAAAATCAGCCCCAGCATTTT. Translation: CASNPTGQNQPQHF. The V and J genes are TRBV6-6 and TRBJ1-5; possibly TRBD1 for D (6 bases). This CDR3 is 14 amino acids long. Trimming removed 7 bases at V and 4 bases at J, with 14 bases between. Germline CDR1 is MNHNY and CDR2 is SVGAGI (reference sequence).